This entry features one T cell receptor beta chain sequence. Its antigen is unknown. These data come from a study of blood T cells in healthy people across ages. Study-wide background: Roughly one uniquely barcoded beta molecule per two T cells was captured.

A J-beta primer mix and a sample-barcoded 5' primer were used in a second PCR of roughly 7 to 12 cycles. Each CDR3 protein is one row after TCRdb ran MiXCR on the 5' RACE reads. Altogether about 720,000 distinct CDR3 sequences are present, 22% being singletons, with the ten largest covering about 20%. Study outcomes and limitations: Comparison with aged donors showed that long-lived donors had more naive CD4+ cells and higher diversity. As naive T cell percentage varied, TCR beta diversity correlated strongly with it.

Samples each had at least 6 micrograms of total RNA extracted. Germline assignment: CDR1 LNHNV and CDR2 YYDKDF (reference sequence). V was cut by 0 bases and J by 2 bases, with 14 bases left in between. This CDR3 contains 16 residues. The chain joins TRBV15 to TRBJ2-7; tentatively, D is TRBD1 (5 bases). The receptor's source is an older man in good health. Sequencing was done on a sample of blood. The chain's CDR3 is CATSRDKGASTYEQYF. The CDR3 DNA reads TGTGCCACCAGCAGAGATAAAGGGGCCAGTACCTACGAGCAGTACTTC.